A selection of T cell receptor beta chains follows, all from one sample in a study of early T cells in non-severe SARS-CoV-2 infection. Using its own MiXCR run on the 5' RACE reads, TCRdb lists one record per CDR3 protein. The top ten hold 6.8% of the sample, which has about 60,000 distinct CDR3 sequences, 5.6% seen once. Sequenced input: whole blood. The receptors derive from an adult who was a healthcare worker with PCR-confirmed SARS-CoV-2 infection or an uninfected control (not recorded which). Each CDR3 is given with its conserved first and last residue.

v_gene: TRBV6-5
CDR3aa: CASSQLAGGGNEQFF

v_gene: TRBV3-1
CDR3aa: CASSPNPGQKAYEQYF

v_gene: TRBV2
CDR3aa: CASRTGVGYEQYF

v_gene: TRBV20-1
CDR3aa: CSAGGLAPPGDTQYF

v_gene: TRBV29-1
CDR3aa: CSVVERRPTDTQYF

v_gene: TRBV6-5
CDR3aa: CASRRQTSGTSYNEQFF

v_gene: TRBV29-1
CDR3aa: CSVADRGNYGYTF

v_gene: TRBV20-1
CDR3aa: CSASRGGNTEAFF

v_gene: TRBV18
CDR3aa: CASSLLGLSGSGNTIYF

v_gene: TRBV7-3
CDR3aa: CASSLTSGYGYTF

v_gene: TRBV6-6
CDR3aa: CASSYWQSNQPQHF

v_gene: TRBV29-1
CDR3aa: CSVEPTSGHPYWSEQFF

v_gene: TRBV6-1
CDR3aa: CASSEMGAPYF

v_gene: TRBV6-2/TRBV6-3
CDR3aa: CASSKIGTDDYGYTF

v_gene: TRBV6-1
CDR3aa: CASSGTAGSGNIQYF

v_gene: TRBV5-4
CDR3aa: CASSPGWASGKGSEQFF

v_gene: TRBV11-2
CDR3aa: CATGGRDNEQFF

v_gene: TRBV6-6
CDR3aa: CASNNRDLYYEQYF

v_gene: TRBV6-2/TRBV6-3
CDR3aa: CASSFPRGQAYEQYF

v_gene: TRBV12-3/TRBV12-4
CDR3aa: CADREGQTTDTQYF

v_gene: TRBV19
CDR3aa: CASSTRDRGGYGYTF

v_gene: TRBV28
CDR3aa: CASSFGLAADTQYF

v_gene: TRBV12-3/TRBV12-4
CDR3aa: CASLRGGPSTDTQYF

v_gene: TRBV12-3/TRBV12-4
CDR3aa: CASSFRAGNTIYF

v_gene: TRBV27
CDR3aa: CASSTSRAYEQYF

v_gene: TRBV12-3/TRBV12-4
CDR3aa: CASSSGEETGSYEQYF

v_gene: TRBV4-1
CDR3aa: CASRGTQETQYF

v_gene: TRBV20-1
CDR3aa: CSAERGEAFF

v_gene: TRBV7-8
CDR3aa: CASSSPLRGRAYEQYF

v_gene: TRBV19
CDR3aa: CASKTGNTEAFF

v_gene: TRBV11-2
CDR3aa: CASSHLPLAGDETQYF

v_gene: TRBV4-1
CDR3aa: CASSQDRAFYEQYF

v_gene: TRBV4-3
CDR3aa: CASSQNRGPADTQYF

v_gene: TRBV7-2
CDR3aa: CASSLPPTDTQYF

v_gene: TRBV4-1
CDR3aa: CASSQDRERSGSYNEQFF

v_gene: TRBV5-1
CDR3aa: CASSLSWDRVGEKLFF